This T cell receptor beta chain was obtained from a study of blood T cell repertoires in COVID-19. Study as a whole: Samples of COVID-19 (acute and convalescent) were obtained from the United States, Italy and Spain.

TCRdb keeps only in-frame clones here, not all; method: immunoSEQ multiplex PCR. Of roughly 140,000 clones in the sample, about 88% are singletons; the top ten hold about 2.5%. V lost 5 bases, J lost 5 bases, and 5 bases stayed unmatched. Germline V CDR1 and CDR2: SGHDN, FVKESK. There are 13 residues in the CDR3. Material: peripheral blood. This clonotype originated in a human donor in a cohort sampled during active COVID-19. This chain uses TRBV14 with TRBJ1-1; TRBD1 matches at 7 bases. DNA of the CDR3: TGTGCCAGCAGCAGCGACAGGGTAACTGAAGCTTTCTTT. Its translation: CASSSDRVTEAFF.